This T cell receptor (beta chain) was identified in a study of T cell responses to AZD1222 COVID-19 vaccine. A remark on this clone: What it binds is unknown.

Study outcomes and limitations: Among spike-specific TCRs, nearly half reportedly target unmutated variant regions. Donors were largely white British and mainly female; clonal diversity was possibly underestimated.

This CDR3 contains 14 residues. Sequenced by immunoSEQ multiplex PCR; TCRdb stores in-frame clones only, minus some. The table lists 80,000 to 90,000 clones, roughly 89% of them singletons. This sample comprised peripheral blood, obtained on day 0 of MenACWY control vaccination. J is TRBJ2-7 and V is TRBV21-1; the table's D gene call, TRBD1, was not cross checked with the DNA. TRBV21-1 is a pseudogene segment. The receptor's source is an adult in good health. The DNA for the CDR3 is TGTGCCAGCACCCCGGGACAGGGTGTCTACGAGCAGTACTTC. It yields the protein CASTPGQGVYEQYF.